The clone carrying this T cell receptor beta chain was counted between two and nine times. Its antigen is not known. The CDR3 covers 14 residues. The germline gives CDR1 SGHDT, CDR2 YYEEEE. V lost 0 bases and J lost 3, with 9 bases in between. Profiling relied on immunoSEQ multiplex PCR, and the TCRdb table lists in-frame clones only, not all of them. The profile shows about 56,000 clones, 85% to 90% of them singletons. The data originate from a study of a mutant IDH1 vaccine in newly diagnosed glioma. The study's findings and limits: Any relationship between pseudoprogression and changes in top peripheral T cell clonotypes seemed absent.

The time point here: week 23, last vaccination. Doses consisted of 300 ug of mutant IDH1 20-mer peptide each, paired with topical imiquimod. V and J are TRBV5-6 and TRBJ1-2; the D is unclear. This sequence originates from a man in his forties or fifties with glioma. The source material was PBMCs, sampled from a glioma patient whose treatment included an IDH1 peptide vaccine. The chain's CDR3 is CASSLASFDYGYTF. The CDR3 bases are TGTGCCAGCAGCTTGGCCTCATTCGACTATGGCTACACCTTC.